One sample yielded the 10 T cell receptor beta chains listed below, sequenced in a study of CD8 T cells in Susac syndrome. With random hexamers, roughly 0.45 to 1 ug RNA was reverse transcribed. TCRdb fed the immunoSEQ multiplex PCR reads into MiXCR, producing one record per CDR3 protein. The data show some 63,000 distinct CDR3 sequences, approximately 96% seen once. Sequences were obtained from CD8+ T cells from PBMCs. All receptors derive from a human donor with multiple sclerosis.

The V gene is TRBV5-1, the J gene TRBJ2-5, with 11 bases fitting TRBD2. J was trimmed by 2 bases and V by 4 bases; bases with no gene match: 7. Germline values: CDR1 SGHRS, CDR2 YFSETQ. The CDR3 sequence is 16 residues long. The CDR3 spells CASSHPTSGIQETQYF. The CDR3 DNA reads as TGCGCCAGCAGCCATCCGACTAGCGGGATACAAGAGACCCAGTACTTC.

The V gene is TRBV4-3, the J gene TRBJ1-1, with 7 bases lining up with TRBD1. This CDR3 spans 15 amino acids. V shed 0 bases, J shed 2 bases, and the junction held 3 bases outside the gene matches. The germline V gene has CDR1 LGHNA and CDR2 YSLEER. The CDR3 here is CASSQDRDSNTEAFF. Written as DNA, the CDR3 is TGCGCCAGCAGCCAAGATCGGGACAGTAACACTGAAGCTTTCTTT.

CDR3 region: CASSPYPRETQYF. CDR3 DNA: TGTGCCAGCAGCCCCTACCCTAGAGAGACCCAGTACTTC. This sequence joins TRBV7-3 and TRBJ2-5; D is unresolved. The CDR3 spans 13 residues. Trimming removed 5 bases from V and 4 bases from J, with 11 bases in between. CDR1 SGHTA and CDR2 FQGTGA come from the germline V gene.

The J gene is TRBJ2-5, the V gene TRBV9; no clear D. CDR1 and CDR2 (germline): SGDLS, YYNGEE. The germline V and J ends were trimmed by 2 bases and 2 bases, with 7 bases remaining between them. The CDR3 has 13 residues. This CDR3 is CASSVRSQETQYF. DNA for the CDR3: TGTGCCAGCAGCGTCCGGAGTCAAGAGACCCAGTACTTC.

The chain combines TRBV20-1 with TRBJ2-2, with D possibly being TRBD1 or TRBD2 (5 bases each). Germline V lookup: CDR1 DFQATT, CDR2 SNEGSKA (reference sequence). V was clipped by 3 bases and J by 7 bases, with 18 bases between them. The CDR3 loop spans 15 amino acids. DNA of the CDR3: TGCAGTGCTAGCAAATTACCCGAGGGGATCGGGGAGCTGTTTTTT. Its translation: CSASKLPEGIGELFF.

This rearrangement joins TRBV6-2 or TRBV6-3 to TRBJ2-7, with 9 bases lining up with TRBD1. Germline CDR1 and CDR2: MNHEY and SVGEGT. This CDR3 contains 13 residues. The trim removed 8 bases at V and 4 bases at J, leaving 6 bases unmatched. As DNA, the CDR3 is TGTGCCAGCGATCGGACAGGGGCTTACGAGCAGTACTTC. Protein: CASDRTGAYEQYF.

The chain links TRBV15 to TRBJ2-1, with D possibly matching TRBD2 (7 bases). Trimming cost V 3 bases and J 9 bases, with 24 bases left between them. The CDR3 length is 17 residues. Germline-derived CDR1 and CDR2 are LNHNV and YYDKDF (reference sequence). The CDR3 loop is CATSSWGGALDVSEQFF. In DNA form, the CDR3 reads TGTGCCACCAGCAGCTGGGGGGGGGCGTTGGATGTGAGTGAGCAGTTCTTC.

This chain joins TRBV21-1 and TRBJ2-7; the table names TRBD2, a call not compared with the DNA. TRBV21-1 is reported as a pseudogene. The CDR3 length is 21 residues. Here the CDR3 reads CASSKEDRGETSGRDPYEQYF. CDR3 nucleotides: TGTGCCAGCAGCAAAGAGGACAGGGGAGAGACTAGCGGGAGGGACCCCTACGAGCAGTACTTC.

The chain is built from TRBV7-9 and TRBJ1-1; TRBD1 agrees at 9 bases. The CDR3 spans 15 residues. Per germline, CDR1 SEHNR and CDR2 FQNEAQ (reference sequence). The V segment lost 1 base and the J segment 1 base; nucleotides outside the gene matches: 1. CDR3 region: CASSLGGQGNTEAFF. CDR3 coding DNA: TGTGCCAGCAGCTTAGGGGGACAGGGGAACACTGAAGCTTTCTTT. The complete variable domain, with remaining parts taken from reference TRBV7-9 and TRBJ1-1, reads DTGVSQNPRHKITKRGQNVTFRCDPISEHNRLYWYRQTLGQGPEFLTYFQNEAQLEKSRLLSDRFSAERPKGSFSTLEIQRTEQGDSAMYLCASSLGGQGNTEAFFGQGTRLTVV.

The chain joins TRBV4-3 to TRBJ2-1; D is ambiguous. Germline lookup yields CDR1 LGHNA and CDR2 YSLEER. V was trimmed by 4 bases and J by 10 bases, leaving 11 bases between them. This CDR3 has 12 amino acids. As DNA, the CDR3 is TGCGCCAGCAGCCCAGGCGTCGGGGAGCAGTTCTTC. Its protein product is CASSPGVGEQFF.